Below are 12 T cell receptor beta chains sequenced from a single sample in a study of CD8+ T cells in alopecia areata. cDNA serving as the sequencing template came from extracted, reverse transcribed RNA. Method: immunoSEQ multiplex PCR; TCRdb's copy keeps in-frame clones and lacks some. The profile covers some 120,000 clones, none occurring a single time. Sequenced input: lesional skin. These receptors came from a C3H/HeJ mouse with alopecia areata. Mouse strain MHC haplotype: H2-k.

This clone has only a few counts. The gene names here belong to mouse. CDR3 bases read: TGCACCTGCAGTGCAGATGACAGGGAGAGAGAC. Protein sequence: CTCSADDRERD. The whole CDR3 sequence reads CTCSADDRERDTQYF. The chain is built from TRBV1 and TRBJ2-5; TRBD1 matches 7 bases. The read halts 4 residues ahead of the CDR3 end, with the missing end drawn from the germline J gene. There are 15 residues in the CDR3. Germline CDR1 and CDR2: NSQYPW and LRSPGD (reference sequence).

A note on this clone: The listed genes are named as in mouse. The read falls 4 residues short of the CDR3 end, and the missing part is taken from the germline J gene. The chain employs TRBV19 and TRBJ2-5, with 12 positions matching TRBD2. Germline lookup yields CDR1 FNHDT and CDR2 SITEND (reference sequence). The CDR3 extends over 14 amino acids. The CDR3 DNA, read in part, is TGTGCCAGCAGTCCGACTGGGGGGGCTGAC. As protein: CASSPTGGAD. The entire CDR3 is CASSPTGGADTQYF.

This clone was picked up many times. Gene names are mouse gene names. The read is 4 residues too short to cover the CDR3 end, so that end is filled in from the germline J gene. This sequence joins TRBV1 and TRBJ1-2; maybe TRBD1 (5 bases). The germline gives CDR1 NSQYPW, CDR2 LRSPGD (reference sequence). The CDR3 is 13 residues long. V was trimmed by 4 bases and J by 3 bases, leaving 9 bases between them. The CDR3: CTCSGARDSDYTF. Incomplete CDR3 DNA: TGCACCTGCAGTGGGGCCAGGGACTCC. The entire variable domain, with the rest obtained from reference TRBV1 and TRBJ1-2, is as follows: VTLLEQNPRWRLVPRGQAVNLRCILKNSQYPWMSWYQQDLQKQLQWLFTLRSPGDKEVKSLPGADYLATRVTDTELRLQVANMSQGRTLYCTCSGARDSDYTFGSGTRLLVI.

In its sample, this clone was seen a few times. The germline and genes are mouse ones. The read halts 4 residues ahead of the CDR3 end, with the missing end drawn from the germline J gene. The chain joins TRBV13-3 to TRBJ2-3, with 8 bases fitting TRBD1. The CDR3 totals 15 residues. Germline V gene lookup returns CDR1 NNHDY and CDR2 SYVADS. The chain's CDR3 is CASSDANRGEETLYF. The CDR3 bases that were read are TGTGCCAGCAGTGATGCCAACAGGGGGGAAGAA.

Turning to this clone: The genes and germline here are from mouse. Sequencing ends 4 residues short of the CDR3 end; the germline J gene provides the rest. The genes are TRBV13-2 and TRBJ2-4, with D tentatively TRBD1 (6 bases). The CDR3 has 15 amino acids. The germline CDR1 and CDR2 sequences are NNHNN and SYGAGS (reference sequence). Trimming took 0 bases from V and 3 from J, leaving 11 bases between them. The DNA read from the CDR3 is TGTGCCAGCGGTGATGACAGGGAGAAACAAAAC. The encoded protein is CASGDDREKQN. The whole CDR3 region reads CASGDDREKQNTLYF.

This clone was counted between two and nine times. Gene labels here are mouse ones. The read halts 4 residues ahead of the CDR3 end, with the missing end drawn from the germline J gene. The J gene is TRBJ2-7, the V gene TRBV13-1; the D gene is possibly TRBD1 (6 bases). CDR1 NSHNY and CDR2 SYGAGN come from the germline V gene. The CDR3 sequence is 13 residues long. This CDR3 reads CASSDASGDEQYF. Incomplete CDR3 DNA: TGTGCCAGCAGTGATGCATCAGGGGAT.

Only a few counts were recorded for this clone. At residue 12, the DNA translation does not agree with TCRdb's protein; the protein displayed here is the one encoded by the DNA. Genes and germline come from the mouse. The sequenced fragment ends 3 residues before the CDR3 boundary, so the rest is inferred from the germline J gene. The rearrangement uses TRBV13-3 and TRBJ1-6; 8 bases align to TRBD1. TRBJ1-6 is an open reading frame, and its role is uncertain. Germline V CDR1 and CDR2: NNHDY, SYVADS. The CDR3 runs 15 residues. J lost 2 bases, V lost 7 bases, and 5 bases had no gene match. The CDR3 loop reads CASSRDRTYNSPLYF. The part of the CDR3 DNA that was read is TGTGCCAGCTCCCGGGACAGGACCTATAATTCGCCC.

This clone was seen a few times. Gene names are mouse gene names. CDR3 amino acids: CASAGHANTEVFF. CDR3 DNA (partial): TGTGCCAGCGCGGGACACGCAAACACA. The chain carries TRBV13-3 and TRBJ1-1; tentatively, D is TRBD1 (6 bases). With the read ending 4 residues before the CDR3 end, the germline J gene is used to fill in that end. CDR3 length: 13 amino acids. The V end was cut by 7 bases, the J end by 0 bases, with 10 bases between. Germline V gene data show CDR1 as NNHDY and CDR2 as SYVADS.

A note on this clone: Genes and germline are mouse. The read ends 4 residues shy of where the CDR3 ends; the end is completed using the germline J gene. The chain uses TRBV13-3 and TRBJ1-4; 7 bases fit TRBD1. Losses at the gene ends were 2 bases for V and 5 bases for J; bases not matched to a gene: 6. Germline-derived CDR1 and CDR2 are NNHDY and SYVADS. This CDR3 spans 15 amino acids. The DNA read from the CDR3 is TGTGCCAGCAGTGACGTGGGACAGAAGAACGAA. Protein product: CASSDVGQKNE. The CDR3, in full, reads CASSDVGQKNERLFF.

Of note for this clone: Germline and genes: mouse. The CDR3 end is not reached by the read, which stops 4 residues before it; the germline J gene fills it in. The chain couples TRBV13-3 to TRBJ2-2; TRBD2 matches 9 bases. This CDR3 region has 16 residues. Germline loops: CDR1 NNHDY, CDR2 SYVADS. The junction had 5 bases not matched to a gene; V was cut back by 5 bases and J by 0 bases. The CDR3 sequence: CASRKRLGANTGQLYF. The CDR3 DNA, read in part, is TGTGCCAGCAGGAAAAGACTGGGGGCAAACACCGGG.

This clone was seen only a few times. Here the gene names and germline are mouse. Sequencing ends 4 residues short of the CDR3 end; the germline J gene provides the rest. The chain has TRBV1 and TRBJ1-1; 8 bases agree with TRBD1. Trimming at V came to 4 bases and at J to 1 base, leaving 5 bases not matched to a gene. CDR3 size: 15 residues. Germline V lookup: CDR1 NSQYPW, CDR2 LRSPGD (reference sequence). The CDR3 sequence: CTCSGRQGMNTEVFF. CDR3 DNA, as far as it was read: TGCACCTGCAGTGGCCGACAGGGGATGAACACA.

Turning to this clone: The genes are named according to mouse. The missing CDR3 end, 4 residues past where the read stops, is filled in from the germline J gene. The chain links TRBV12-2 to TRBJ2-7; D may be TRBD2 (6 bases). The germline CDR1 and CDR2 sequences are SGHLS and HYDKME. The CDR3 covers 12 residues. CDR3 bases read: TGTGCCAGCTCCCGGGGGGTTTAT. It codes for CASSRGVY. The entire CDR3 reads CASSRGVYEQYF.